The clone carrying this T cell receptor (beta chain) appeared once. Antigen specificity is unknown. The CDR3 contains 13 residues. V was cut by 2 bases and J by 4 bases, with 8 bases left in between. Looked up from germline, CDR1 is LNHDA and CDR2 is SQIVND (reference sequence). The data originate from a study of PD-L1 blockade in urothelial cancer. Whole-study context: Patients began atezolizumab, 1,200 mg intravenously every 3 weeks, in about 2014. Males with bladder-origin urothelial cancer constituted about nine tenths of the roughly 29 patients. The analyses of blood took place 3 weeks (second dose) and 6 weeks after treatment start.

This sample's time point: pretreatment peripheral blood. Using immunoSEQ multiplex PCR, the repertoire was profiled, and TCRdb retains in-frame clones only, with some absent. Of tens of thousands of clones listed, 82% are singletons. The study, taken as a whole, reports: Durable-benefit patients showed greater tumor-associated blood clone expansion at 3 weeks.

The source of this sequence is a man aged 50 to 60 with urothelial cancer. The chain combines TRBV19 with TRBJ1-1; possible D gene TRBD1, 6 bases. The input for sequencing was PBMCs, taken around atezolizumab (anti-PD-L1) treatment. Here the CDR3 reads CASSIQQGTEAFF. The CDR3 nucleotides read TGTGCCAGTAGTATACAACAGGGCACTGAAGCTTTCTTT.